This T cell receptor beta chain derives from a study of cytomegalovirus exposure and HLA in healthy donors. The CDR3 runs to 15 residues. Trimming removed 5 bases at V and 2 bases at J, with 16 bases between. The germline V gene encodes CDR1 SGHTA and CDR2 FQGNSA. The PCR employed 60 Vbeta primers together with 13 Jbeta primers. Here immunoSEQ multiplex PCR was the method, and the copy in TCRdb shows in-frame clones only, minus some. This listing includes about 74,000 clones. The sequence came from a female donor in good health and CMV-seropositive. The chain employs TRBV7-2 and TRBJ2-7, with D possibly matching TRBD2 (6 bases). Sequenced input: PBMCs. The CDR3 loop is CASSTGTSRTYEQYF. The CDR3 nucleotides are TGTGCCAGCAGCACTGGAACTAGCCGGACCTACGAGCAGTACTTC.